The source of this TCR beta chain is a study of PD-1 blockade in classical Hodgkin lymphoma. Broader study findings: CD8+ TCR diversity did not rise significantly by C4D1, unlike CD4+. Nivolumab starters within 1 year of ASCT were excluded. The study reported lower baseline TCR diversity in newly diagnosed patients than in healthy donors.

Comments on this clone: The target antigen is unknown.

No patient escaped relapse after autologous stem cell transplantation, and brentuximab vedotin exposure varied. Complete response, partial response or progressive disease constituted the best response categories observed. Sequenced by immunoSEQ multiplex PCR; TCRdb stores in-frame clones only, minus some. In the table there are some 96,000 clones, roughly 80% of which are singletons. CDR3 length equals 11 residues. With 4 bases removed from V and 7 bases from J, the gap between germline ends came to 7 bases. The germline V gene encodes CDR1 SGHTA and CDR2 FQGNSA. The clonotype originates from a human donor with classical Hodgkin lymphoma. The material sequenced was peripheral blood mononuclear cells (PBMCs), taken before the second cycle of nivolumab. V is TRBV7-2 and J is TRBJ1-1; D is unclear. As DNA, the CDR3 is TGTGCCAGCAGCTCATACCATGAAGCTTTCTTT. This sequence encodes CASSSYHEAFF.